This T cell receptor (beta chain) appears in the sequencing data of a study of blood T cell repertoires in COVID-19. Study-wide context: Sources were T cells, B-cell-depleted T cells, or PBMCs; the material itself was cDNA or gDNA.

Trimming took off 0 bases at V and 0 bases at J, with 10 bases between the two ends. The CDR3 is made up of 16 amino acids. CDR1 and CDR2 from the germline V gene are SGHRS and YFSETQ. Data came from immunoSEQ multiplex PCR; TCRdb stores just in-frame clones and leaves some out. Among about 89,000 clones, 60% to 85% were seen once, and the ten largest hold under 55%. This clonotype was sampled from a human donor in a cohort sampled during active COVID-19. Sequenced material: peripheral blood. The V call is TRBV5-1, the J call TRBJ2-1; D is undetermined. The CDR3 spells CASSLVPLSSYNEQFF. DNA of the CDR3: TGCGCCAGCAGCTTGGTGCCGCTGAGCTCCTACAATGAGCAGTTCTTC.